This is a list of T cell receptor beta chains from one sample in a study of blood T cell repertoires in COVID-19. Generated by immunoSEQ multiplex PCR, the TCRdb table keeps only in-frame clones and is missing some. The data show some 160,000 clones, 89% seen once. Sequencing was done on a sample of peripheral blood. The receptors shown here come from a man in his 60s with acute or convalescent COVID-19. CDR3s include the opening cysteine and the closing phenylalanine or tryptophan. Each record gives: clone size, CDR3 length, D gene, J gene, V gene, CDR3 protein. D genes are given only for firm matches. Expanded clones get a size class; other rows say once, few or many, or leave the size out.

NA,16,NA,TRBJ1-5,TRBV24-1,CATSPRGPGGNQPQHF
NA,13,TRBD2,TRBJ2-1,TRBV5-4,CASSFQLAGEQFF
NA,15,TRBD1,TRBJ1-4,TRBV7-8,CASSSLTGAGEKLFF
few,14,TRBD2,TRBJ2-5,TRBV19,CASSSSGLRETQYF
NA,21,TRBD2,TRBJ2-7,TRBV27,CASSLSTPGLAGGLSSYEQYF
NA,16,NA,TRBJ2-1,TRBV2,CASSSVGGLQQGEQFF
NA,15,TRBD2,TRBJ2-7,TRBV19,CASRDRTSGSYEQYF
NA,14,NA,TRBJ1-4,TRBV27,CASSPELSGEKLFF
NA,13,NA,TRBJ1-2,TRBV5-1,CASSHPFQRGYTF
NA,17,TRBD1,TRBJ2-7,TRBV6-6,CASSPLLRQGTIYEQYF
NA,15,NA,TRBJ1-1,TRBV7-2,CASSLALGGIGEAFF
NA,17,TRBD1,TRBJ1-2,TRBV7-9,CASSFLVGTGSDYGYTF
NA,16,NA,TRBJ2-1,TRBV3-1/TRBV3-2,CASSQEGRRPVRGQFF
NA,15,NA,TRBJ2-7,TRBV19,CASSISWQGVYEQYF
NA,14,NA,TRBJ1-1,TRBV6-5,CASRARGQNTEAFF
NA,14,TRBD1,TRBJ2-7,TRBV5-1,CASSSGTGFYEQYF
NA,15,TRBD2,TRBJ2-3,TRBV4-1,CASSQGGGAGDTQYF
NA,14,TRBD1,TRBJ1-2,TRBV14,CASSHRGMNYGYTF
NA,13,NA,TRBJ1-1,TRBV7-9,CAGTYGPSTEAFF
NA,15,NA,TRBJ2-5,TRBV7-9,CASSLSSRGRETQYF